The 14 T cell receptor beta chains presented below share a single source sample, sequenced in a study of blood T cell repertoires in COVID-19. Profiled with immunoSEQ multiplex PCR; TCRdb holds only in-frame clones, not every one. The sample shows approximately 150,000 clones, about 80% of them seen only once. The sequenced sample consisted of peripheral blood. These receptors all stem from an elderly woman with acute or convalescent COVID-19.

The gene calls are TRBV6-8 and TRBJ2-7; 7 bases are a match to TRBD1. Germline trimming cut 2 bases from V and 3 bases from J; bases unmatched to any gene: 4. CDR1 MNHGY and CDR2 SAAAGT come from the germline V gene. This CDR3 is built from 14 residues. The CDR3 spells CASSYTRQGYEQYF. Written as DNA, the CDR3 is TGTGCCAGCAGTTACACCCGACAGGGCTACGAGCAGTACTTC.

The chain joins TRBV4-2 to TRBJ2-3, with TRBD2 matching 8 bases. This CDR3 has 15 amino acids. V was clipped by 4 bases and J by 2 bases; unmatched bases: 5. The germline gives CDR1 LGHNA, CDR2 YNFKEQ. The CDR3 nucleotides read TGTGCCAGCAGCCCAAGCGGGGGCACCACAGATACGCAGTATTTT. Its protein is CASSPSGGTTDTQYF.

The chain couples TRBV5-1 to TRBJ2-1; D possibly corresponds to TRBD1 (6 bases). With 0 bases removed from V and 3 bases from J, the gap between germline ends came to 10 bases. Germline loops: CDR1 SGHRS, CDR2 YFSETQ. This CDR3 has 15 amino acids. The chain's CDR3 is CASSLDTGSYNEQFF. CDR3 DNA sequence: TGCGCCAGCAGCTTGGATACAGGGAGCTACAATGAGCAGTTCTTC.

The chain combines TRBV28 with TRBJ2-7, with D maybe TRBD2 (6 bases). The CDR3 extends over 18 amino acids. Trimming shortened V by 2 bases and J by 2 bases, and 22 bases separated the two germline ends. Germline V gene lookup returns CDR1 MDHEN and CDR2 SYDVKM. CDR3 in amino acids: CASSLRVSGLPGAYEQYF. The CDR3 DNA reads as TGTGCCAGCAGTTTAAGGGTGAGCGGGCTTCCGGGCGCCTACGAGCAGTACTTC.

The chain joins TRBV9 to TRBJ2-7; the D gene is possibly TRBD2 (5 bases). This CDR3 has 14 amino acids. V was pared by 4 bases and J by 4 bases, with 15 bases between. Germline V gene lookup returns CDR1 SGDLS and CDR2 YYNGEE. The CDR3 loop reads CASSPGLAAYEQYF. CDR3 nucleotide sequence: TGTGCCAGCAGCCCCGGGCTAGCAGCTTACGAGCAGTACTTC. The complete variable domain, with remaining parts taken from reference TRBV9 and TRBJ2-7, reads DSGVTQTPKHLITATGQRVTLRCSPRSGDLSVYWYQQSLDQGLQFLIQYYNGEERAKGNILERFSAQQFPDLHSELNLSSLELGDSALYFCASSPGLAAYEQYFGPGTRLTVT.

This chain connects TRBV5-1 to TRBJ2-4, with 8 bases fitting TRBD1. V was clipped by 3 bases and J by 0 bases; unmatched bases: 5. CDR1 is SGHRS, CDR2 YFSETQ, per germline. The CDR3 runs to 16 residues. The CDR3 DNA reads TGCGCCAGCAGCTCCGGGACAGGACTAGCCAAAAACATTCAGTACTTC. Translated, it gives CASSSGTGLAKNIQYF.

The rearrangement joins TRBV3-1 (or the pseudogene TRBV3-2) to TRBJ2-7; 9 bases agree with TRBD1. V lost 1 base and J lost 5; bases outside the gene matches: 3. The CDR3 runs to 14 residues. Germline V gene data show CDR1 as LGHDT and CDR2 as YNNKEL (reference sequence). The CDR3 sequence: CASSQVGQGHEQYF. The DNA of the CDR3 is TGTGCCAGCAGCCAAGTGGGACAGGGCCACGAGCAGTACTTC.

The sample holds a few counts of this clone. The chain is built from TRBV7-2 and TRBJ1-3, with D hard to call. Trimming removed 7 bases at V and 4 bases at J, with 8 bases between. The CDR3 extends over 12 amino acids. Germline V gene sequence: CDR1 SGHTA, CDR2 FQGNSA. Here the CDR3 DNA reads TGTGCCAGCAATTCGGGAGGAAACACCATATATTTT. Its translation: CASNSGGNTIYF. Complete variable domain (other parts from reference TRBV7-2 and TRBJ1-3): GAGVSQSPSNKVTEKGKDVELRCDPISGHTALYWYRQSLGQGLEFLIYFQGNSAPDKSGLPSDRFSAERTGGSVSTLTIQRTQQEDSAVYLCASNSGGNTIYFGEGSWLTVV.

The rearrangement links TRBV6-6 to TRBJ2-3, with D perhaps matching TRBD2 (6 bases). CDR3 length equals 16 residues. V lost 6 bases and J lost 0, with 16 bases in between. Germline CDR1 reads MNHNY; CDR2 reads SVGAGI (reference sequence). CDR3 region: CASSRLTSTSTDTQYF. CDR3 DNA sequence: TGTGCCAGCAGCCGTCTGACTAGTACTAGCACAGATACGCAGTATTTT.

This clone has only a few counts. The chain employs TRBV7-2 and TRBJ2-3; 10 bases match TRBD2. The CDR3 has 15 residues. The germline V gene has CDR1 SGHTA and CDR2 FQGNSA. The V and J ends lost 5 bases and 4 bases, in that order; junction bases with no gene match: 6. CDR3 amino acids: CASSPLAGASDTQYF. In DNA, the CDR3 is TGTGCCAGCAGCCCGCTAGCGGGGGCGTCAGATACGCAGTATTTT.

The chain is built from TRBV5-4 and TRBJ2-5; no clear D gene. This CDR3 has 11 residues. The V end lost 5 bases, the J end lost 4 bases, and 6 bases lay between the germline ends. Germline V gene sequence: CDR1 SGHNT, CDR2 YYREEE (reference sequence). The CDR3 here is CASSWRETQYF. CDR3 in DNA: TGTGCCAGCAGTTGGAGAGAGACCCAGTACTTC.

The chain is built from TRBV30 and TRBJ1-4, with unresolved D. The V and J ends lost 2 bases and 4 bases respectively, with 8 bases between them. The CDR3 is 13 amino acids. The germline CDR1 and CDR2 sequences are GTSNPN and SVGIG (reference sequence). The CDR3 DNA reads as TGTGCCTGGAGTTTTCAGTATAATGAAAAACTGTTTTTT. This encodes CAWSFQYNEKLFF.

J is TRBJ2-3 and V is TRBV11-1; TRBD2 agrees at 7 bases. Germline V lookup: CDR1 SGHAT, CDR2 FQDESV (reference sequence). V shed 0 bases, J shed 7 bases, and the junction held 4 bases outside the gene matches. The CDR3 has 14 residues. CDR3 coding DNA: TGTGCCAGCAGCTTAGCTAGGGAGGGGTATACGCAGTATTTT. It is translated as CASSLAREGYTQYF.

This chain links TRBV5-5 with TRBJ2-7; a weak D match, TRBD2 (6 bases). The CDR3 has 14 residues. V shed 1 base and J shed 3 bases, with 11 bases lying between them. Germline-derived CDR1 and CDR2 are SGHKS and YYEKEE (reference sequence). CDR3 sequence (DNA): TGTGCCAGCAGCTTGTCAGCGGGCGACTACGAGCAGTACTTC. Its translation: CASSLSAGDYEQYF.